Sequencing of this TCR beta chain was carried out in a study of blood T cell repertoires in COVID-19. Study-level information: Donors in the United States, Italy and Spain gave samples during acute or convalescent COVID-19. Sources were T cells, B-cell-depleted T cells, or PBMCs; the material itself was cDNA or gDNA.

CDR1 LGHDT and CDR2 YNNKEL come from the germline V gene (reference sequence). This CDR3 region has 14 residues. Deletions cut 2 bases from V and 5 bases from J, with 9 bases between. Original methodology: The assay estimated nucleated cells by amplifying reference gene primers. Data came from immunoSEQ multiplex PCR; TCRdb stores just in-frame clones and leaves some out. V, J and clone size were drawn from that table, and D and trimming were deduced from the DNA. The sample holds 150,000 to 200,000 clones, around 86% seen once. While infection was still active, Seattle patients were enrolled and then followed longitudinally.

The TCR was taken from a woman aged 70-85 years with COVID-19, enrolled during active disease. Sequencing was performed on peripheral blood. V and J are TRBV3-1 (or the pseudogene TRBV3-2) and TRBJ1-4, with D maybe TRBD1 (5 bases). For the CDR3, the DNA is TGTGCCAGCAGCCAACGGCAGGGAAATGAAAAACTGTTTTTT. It specifies CASSQRQGNEKLFF.